This T cell receptor (beta chain) was observed in a study of cytomegalovirus exposure and HLA in healthy donors. The CDR3 is 12 residues long. V was shortened by 7 bases and J by 5 bases, with 11 bases between the two germline ends. Germline CDR1 and CDR2: MNHNS and SASEGT. As for this clone: Its specificity is unknown.

Use of 60 Vbeta and 13 Jbeta primers characterized the PCR. Sequencing used immunoSEQ multiplex PCR; TCRdb keeps in-frame clones, though not all of them. The top ten clones hold roughly 5% of a sample with roughly 110,000 clones, over 75% of them seen once. Points from the study as a whole: Most TCR sequences proved rare, with some public TCRs found in many donors.

The receptor's source is a woman aged 30 to 39 in good health and CMV-seropositive. V is TRBV6-1 and J is TRBJ1-1; TRBD1 is a possible D gene (6 bases). Sequenced: PBMCs. In DNA, the CDR3 is TGTGCCAGCATCCAGGGGACAACTGAAGCTTTCTTT. Translation gives CASIQGTTEAFF.